The rows below give T cell receptor beta chains drawn from one sample of a study of identical twins. MiXCR, run by TCRdb on the 5' RACE reads, gives a single entry per CDR3 protein. The data show nearly 200,000 distinct CDR3 sequences, with about a sixth seen just once and around two fifths held by the top ten. The sample also formed part of further work on T cells expressing NK-cell markers.

Sequenced material: CD8+ T cells sorted from blood. These receptors were collected from a young woman in good health. The CDR3 runs from the conserved cysteine through the conserved F or W. Each record gives: D gene, clone size, J gene, V gene, CDR3 protein, CDR3 DNA. The D gene is left open where the match is weak. Not every row has a clone size; where given, it reads once, few, many or a size class.

TRBD2,.,TRBJ2-3,TRBV9,CASRAGTSYEDTQYF,TGTGCCAGCAGAGCCGGGACTAGCTACGAAGATACGCAGTATTTT
.,.,TRBJ1-1,TRBV27,CASSYSQGAEAFF,TGTGCCAGCAGTTATTCACAGGGCGCTGAAGCTTTCTTT
TRBD1,few,TRBJ2-1,TRBV7-6,CASSRDRTPNNEQFF,TGTGCCAGCAGCCGGGACAGAACCCCAAACAATGAGCAGTTCTTC
.,.,TRBJ2-2,TRBV12-3/TRBV12-4,CASWQYTGELFF,TGTGCCAGCTGGCAATACACCGGGGAGCTGTTTTTT
.,.,TRBJ2-1,TRBV7-9,CARSLGANEQFF,TGTGCCAGAAGCCTCGGGGCCAATGAGCAGTTCTTC
.,.,TRBJ2-5,TRBV11-2,CASSLVGGDWETQYF,TGTGCCAGCAGCTTAGTAGGGGGGGATTGGGAGACCCAGTACTTC
TRBD1,.,TRBJ1-1,TRBV20-1,CSALDRANTEAFF,TGCAGTGCCCTAGACAGGGCAAACACTGAAGCTTTCTTT
TRBD1,few,TRBJ1-4,TRBV7-9,CASSPTGTNEKLFF,TGTGCCAGCAGCCCGACAGGGACTAATGAAAAACTGTTTTTT
TRBD1,.,TRBJ2-7,TRBV6-1,CASSDPDRGREQYF,TGTGCCAGCAGTGACCCAGACAGGGGGCGTGAGCAGTACTTC
.,.,TRBJ2-6,TRBV4-3,CASSLDGLSNVLTF,TGCGCCAGCAGCCTCGACGGGTTATCCAACGTCCTGACTTTC
.,.,TRBJ2-7,TRBV9,CASSGLPGVFAF,TGTGCCAGCAGCGGACTCCCGGGCGTTTTCGCCTTC
.,.,TRBJ1-1,TRBV12-3/TRBV12-4,CASRNTFGGRVTEAFF,TGTGCCAGTCGAAACACCTTCGGGGGTAGGGTCACTGAAGCTTTCTTT
TRBD2,.,TRBJ2-2,TRBV11-2,CASSRTSGDFTLGELFF,TGTGCCAGCAGTAGGACTAGCGGAGACTTCACCCTCGGGGAGCTGTTTTTT
.,.,TRBJ2-2,TRBV12-3/TRBV12-4,CASSFYGSVDTGELFF,TGTGCCAGCAGTTTTTACGGGAGCGTGGACACCGGGGAGCTGTTTTTT
TRBD2,.,TRBJ2-3,TRBV9,CASSGASGSVKDTQYF,TGTGCCAGCAGCGGAGCAAGCGGGAGTGTAAAAGATACGCAGTATTTT
TRBD2,.,TRBJ2-1,TRBV11-2,CASSAGTSSGDEQFF,TGTGCCAGCAGCGCCGGGACTAGTTCGGGCGATGAGCAGTTCTTC
.,few,TRBJ2-1,TRBV4-1,CASSRGPDGSEQFF,TGCGCCAGCAGCCGAGGCCCTGACGGGAGTGAGCAGTTCTTC
.,few,TRBJ2-7,TRBV12-3/TRBV12-4,CASSSRQEPYEQYF,TGTGCCAGCAGTTCCCGACAGGAACCCTACGAGCAGTACTTC
.,few,TRBJ2-2,TRBV3-1,CAISTQRTGELFF,TGTGCCATTTCGACCCAACGGACCGGGGAGCTGTTTTTT
.,.,TRBJ2-3,TRBV18,CASSSRSSVKQDTQYF,TGTGCCAGCTCATCCCGGAGCTCTGTTAAACAGGATACGCAGTATTTT
.,.,TRBJ2-6,TRBV27,CASSPITRANVLTF,TGTGCCAGCAGCCCGATCACTAGGGCCAACGTCCTGACTTTC
.,.,TRBJ1-2,TRBV6-5,CASSLGALANYGYTF,TGTGCCAGCAGTTTAGGGGCGTTAGCTAACTATGGCTACACCTTC
.,once,TRBJ2-3,TRBV11-2,CASSAVVDTQYF,TGTGCCAGCAGCGCAGTAGTAGATACGCAGTATTTT
TRBD1,.,TRBJ1-2,TRBV20-1,CSATGTGIFNYGYTF,TGCAGTGCAACCGGGACAGGGATCTTTAACTATGGCTACACCTTC
.,.,TRBJ1-1,TRBV11-2,CASSLGFRDFRAFF,TGTGCCAGCAGCTTAGGTTTTAGGGACTTTAGAGCTTTCTTT
TRBD2,.,TRBJ2-5,TRBV12-3/TRBV12-4,CASAFLIAGGQETQYF,TGTGCCAGCGCCTTCCTAATAGCGGGGGGTCAAGAGACCCAGTACTTC
.,.,TRBJ2-5,TRBV20-1,CSAKNIRDLQETQYF,TGCAGTGCCAAAAACATAAGGGACTTGCAAGAGACCCAGTACTTC
.,.,TRBJ2-1,TRBV4-1,CASSQDVQGDEQFF,TGCGCCAGCAGCCAAGATGTCCAGGGCGATGAGCAGTTCTTC
.,many,TRBJ2-7,TRBV7-9,CASSLPDSYEQYF,TGTGCCAGCAGCTTACCGGATTCCTACGAGCAGTACTTC
.,few,TRBJ2-1,TRBV5-1,CASSPMDNEQFF,TGCGCCAGCAGCCCCATGGACAATGAGCAGTTCTTC
TRBD2,many,TRBJ2-2,TRBV7-9,CASSPGLAAGELFF,TGTGCCAGCAGCCCGGGACTAGCGGCCGGGGAGCTGTTTTTT
.,.,TRBJ2-5,TRBV5-1,CASSVLPSHEETQYF,TGCGCCAGCAGCGTTCTCCCTTCTCACGAGGAGACCCAGTACTTC
.,.,TRBJ2-1,TRBV4-3,CASSRGEGEYNEQFF,TGCGCCAGCAGCCGGGGGGAGGGGGAGTACAATGAGCAGTTCTTC
TRBD1,.,TRBJ1-2,TRBV12-3/TRBV12-4,CASSAGQGAVDGYTF,TGTGCCAGCAGTGCGGGACAGGGGGCGGTCGATGGCTACACCTTC
TRBD1,few,TRBJ2-7,TRBV12-3/TRBV12-4,CASAMGGTGGKFRYEQYF,TGTGCCAGCGCCATGGGAGGGACAGGGGGAAAATTTAGGTACGAGCAGTACTTC
.,few,TRBJ2-7,TRBV24-1,CATKRGQKFSYEQYF,TGTGCCACCAAAAGAGGACAGAAGTTCTCCTACGAGCAGTACTTC
TRBD2,few,TRBJ2-1,TRBV4-1,CASSQDPGLASNEQFF,TGCGCCAGCAGCCAAGACCCGGGACTAGCAAGCAATGAGCAGTTCTTC
.,.,TRBJ1-1,TRBV10-3,CAISEPAGLNTEAFF,TGTGCCATCAGTGAGCCGGCAGGTTTGAACACTGAAGCTTTCTTT